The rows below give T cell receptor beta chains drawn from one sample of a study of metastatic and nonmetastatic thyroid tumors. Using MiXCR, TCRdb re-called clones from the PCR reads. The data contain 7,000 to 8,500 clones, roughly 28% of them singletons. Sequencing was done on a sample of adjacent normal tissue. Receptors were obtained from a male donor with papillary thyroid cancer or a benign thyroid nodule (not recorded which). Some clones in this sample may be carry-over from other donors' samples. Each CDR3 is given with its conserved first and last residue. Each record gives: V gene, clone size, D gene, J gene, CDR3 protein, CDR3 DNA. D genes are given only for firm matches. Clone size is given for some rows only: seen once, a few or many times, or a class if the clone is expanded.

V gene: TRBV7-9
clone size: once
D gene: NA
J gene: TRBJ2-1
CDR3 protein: CASSPISGNEQFF
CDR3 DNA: TGTGCCAGCAGCCCGATCAGCGGCAATGAGCAGTTCTTC

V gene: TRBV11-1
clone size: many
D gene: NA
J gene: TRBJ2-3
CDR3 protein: CASSHLSGPSTDTQYF
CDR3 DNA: TGTGCCAGCAGCCACCTTAGCGGTCCCAGCACAGATACGCAGTATTTT

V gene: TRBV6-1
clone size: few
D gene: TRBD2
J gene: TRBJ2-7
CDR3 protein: CASIGGGRYEQYF
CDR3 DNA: TGTGCCAGCATCGGCGGGGGGCGTTACGAGCAGTACTTC

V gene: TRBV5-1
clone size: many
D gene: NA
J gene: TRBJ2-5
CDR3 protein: CASSLGQGETQYF
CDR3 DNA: TGCGCCAGCAGCTTGGGGCAGGGGGAGACCCAGTACTTC

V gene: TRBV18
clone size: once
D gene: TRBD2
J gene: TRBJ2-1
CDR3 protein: CASSVTSGRAPGNEQFF
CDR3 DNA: TGTGCCAGCTCGGTGACTAGCGGGAGGGCTCCAGGAAATGAGCAGTTCTTC

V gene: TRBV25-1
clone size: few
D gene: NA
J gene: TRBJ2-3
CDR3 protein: CASSEEGTVYTDTQYF
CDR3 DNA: TGTGCCAGCAGTGAGGAGGGGACGGTCTACACAGATACGCAGTATTTT

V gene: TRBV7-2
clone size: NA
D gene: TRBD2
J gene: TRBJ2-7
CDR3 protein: CASKAGLAGGYEQYF
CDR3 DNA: TGTGCCAGCAAGGCGGGACTAGCGGGGGGCTACGAGCAGTACTTC

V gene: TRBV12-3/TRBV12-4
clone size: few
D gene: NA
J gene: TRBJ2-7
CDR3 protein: CASSLAGRVSYDQYF
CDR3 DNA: TGTGCCAGCAGTTTAGCCGGACGGGTGTCCTACGATCAGTACTTC

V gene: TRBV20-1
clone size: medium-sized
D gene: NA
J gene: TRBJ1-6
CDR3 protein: CSATHGFENSPLHF
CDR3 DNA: TGCAGTGCCACCCACGGATTTGAGAATTCACCCCTCCACTTT

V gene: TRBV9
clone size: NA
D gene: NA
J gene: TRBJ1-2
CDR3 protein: CASSVSSNSRATF
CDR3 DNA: TGTGCCAGCAGCGTCTCCTCGAACTCCCGAGCGACCTTC

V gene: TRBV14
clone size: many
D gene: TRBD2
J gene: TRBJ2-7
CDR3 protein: CASSPGGLSYEQYF
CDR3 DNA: TGTGCCAGCAGCCCGGGGGGGCTCTCCTACGAGCAGTACTTC

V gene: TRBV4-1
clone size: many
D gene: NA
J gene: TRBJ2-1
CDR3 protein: CASSISGSSYNEQFF
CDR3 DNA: TGCGCCAGCAGCATCAGCGGAAGCTCCTACAATGAGCAGTTCTTC

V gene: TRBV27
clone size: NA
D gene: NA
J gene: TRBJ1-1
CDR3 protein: CASRTGGVAEAFF
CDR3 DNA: TGTGCCAGCAGGACGGGAGGAGTGGCTGAAGCTTTCTTT

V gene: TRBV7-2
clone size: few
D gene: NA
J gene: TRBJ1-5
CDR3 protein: CASRLDSASNQPQHF
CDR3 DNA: TGTGCCAGCAGATTGGACAGCGCTAGCAATCAGCCCCAGCATTTT

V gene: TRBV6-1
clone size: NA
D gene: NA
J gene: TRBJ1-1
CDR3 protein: CASSPHGTVNTEAFF
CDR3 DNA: TGTGCCAGCAGCCCCCACGGGACGGTGAACACTGAAGCTTTCTTT

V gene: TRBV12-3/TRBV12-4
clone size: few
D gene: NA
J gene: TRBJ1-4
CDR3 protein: CASVGGLDEKLFF
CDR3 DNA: TGTGCCAGCGTAGGGGGATTGGATGAAAAACTGTTTTTT

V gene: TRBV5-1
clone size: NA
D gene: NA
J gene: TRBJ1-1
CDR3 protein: CASSLDPGGAEAFF
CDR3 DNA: TGCGCCAGCAGCTTGGATCCGGGCGGGGCTGAAGCTTTCTTT

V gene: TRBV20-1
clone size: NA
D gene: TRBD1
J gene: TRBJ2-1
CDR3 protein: CSAQGAGQFF
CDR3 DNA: TGCAGTGCCCAGGGGGCAGGGCAGTTCTTC

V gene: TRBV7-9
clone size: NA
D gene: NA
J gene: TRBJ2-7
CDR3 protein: CASSHLGQGEQYF
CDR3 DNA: TGTGCCAGCAGCCATCTCGGGCAGGGAGAGCAGTACTTC

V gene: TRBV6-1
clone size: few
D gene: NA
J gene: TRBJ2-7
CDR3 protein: CASSLWGAGEQYF
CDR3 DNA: TGTGCCAGCAGCTTGTGGGGGGCGGGCGAGCAGTACTTC

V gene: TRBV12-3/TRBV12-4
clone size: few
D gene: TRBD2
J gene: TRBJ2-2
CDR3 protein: CASRPTSGGPGELFF
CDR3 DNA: TGTGCCAGCAGACCTACTAGCGGGGGGCCCGGGGAGCTGTTTTTT

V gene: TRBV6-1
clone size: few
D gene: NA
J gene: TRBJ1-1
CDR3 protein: CASSDGPGQYNEAFF
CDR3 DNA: TGTGCCAGCAGTGACGGCCCCGGACAGTACAATGAAGCTTTCTTT

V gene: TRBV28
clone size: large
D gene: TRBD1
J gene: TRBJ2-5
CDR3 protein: CASSSPGQGQETQYF
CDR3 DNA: TGTGCCAGCAGTTCCCCGGGACAGGGTCAAGAGACCCAGTACTTC

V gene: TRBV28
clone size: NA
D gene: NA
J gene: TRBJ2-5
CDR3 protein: CASSARAISQETQYF
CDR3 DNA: TGTGCCAGCAGTGCCAGGGCTATTAGCCAAGAGACCCAGTACTTC

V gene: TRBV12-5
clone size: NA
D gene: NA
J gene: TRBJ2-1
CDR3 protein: CASGHTGQGKNEQFF
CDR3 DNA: TGTGCTAGTGGTCATACGGGGCAGGGAAAGAATGAGCAGTTCTTC

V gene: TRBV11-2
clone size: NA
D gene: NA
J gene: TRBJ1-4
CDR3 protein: CASSSEELEKLFF
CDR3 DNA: TGTGCCAGCAGCTCCGAGGAGCTCGAAAAACTGTTTTTT

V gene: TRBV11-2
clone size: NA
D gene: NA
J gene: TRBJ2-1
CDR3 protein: CASSRLGGGHNEQFF
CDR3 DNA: TGTGCCAGCAGCCGGTTGGGGGGCGGCCACAATGAGCAGTTCTTC

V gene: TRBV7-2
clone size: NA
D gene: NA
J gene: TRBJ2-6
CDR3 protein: CASSLAGTPSGANVLTF
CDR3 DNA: TGTGCCAGCAGCTTAGCCGGTACTCCCTCTGGGGCCAACGTCCTGACTTTC

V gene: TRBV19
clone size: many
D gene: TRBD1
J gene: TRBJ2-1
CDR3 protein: CASSIGRGGIFYNEQFF
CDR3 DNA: TGTGCCAGTAGTATAGGGAGAGGGGGCATTTTCTACAATGAGCAGTTCTTC

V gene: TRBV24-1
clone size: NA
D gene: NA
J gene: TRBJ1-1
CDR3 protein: CATSDRWNTEAFF
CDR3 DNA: TGTGCCACCAGTGATAGATGGAACACTGAAGCTTTCTTT

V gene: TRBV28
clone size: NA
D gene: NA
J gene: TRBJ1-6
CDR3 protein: CASSLIQSFSYNSLLHF
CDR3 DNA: TGTGCCAGCAGTTTAATCCAGTCGTTCTCCTATAATTCACTCCTCCACTTT

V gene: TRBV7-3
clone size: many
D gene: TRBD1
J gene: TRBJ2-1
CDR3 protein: CASSRDRGQGEQFF
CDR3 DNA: TGTGCCAGCAGCCGCGACAGGGGGCAAGGTGAGCAGTTCTTC

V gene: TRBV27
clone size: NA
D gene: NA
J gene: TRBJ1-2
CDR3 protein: CASSLSRWTADGYTF
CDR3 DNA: TGTGCCAGCAGTTTAAGTAGGTGGACAGCCGATGGCTACACCTTC

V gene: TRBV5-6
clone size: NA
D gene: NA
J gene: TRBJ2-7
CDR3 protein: CASSLDSEFSYEQYF
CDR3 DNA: TGTGCCAGCAGCTTGGACAGCGAATTCTCCTACGAGCAGTACTTC

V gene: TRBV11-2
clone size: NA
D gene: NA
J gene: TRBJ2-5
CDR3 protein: CASSSIPGGIDTQYF
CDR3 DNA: TGTGCCAGCAGCTCCATCCCCGGAGGTATAGATACCCAGTACTTC

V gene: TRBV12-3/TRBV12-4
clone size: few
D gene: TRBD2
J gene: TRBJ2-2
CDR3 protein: CASSSSGGAGELFF
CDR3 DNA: TGTGCCAGCAGTTCTAGCGGGGGGGCCGGGGAGCTGTTTTTT

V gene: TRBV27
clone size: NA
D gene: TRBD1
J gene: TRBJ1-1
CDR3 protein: CASSPESPGQFRGLVAFF
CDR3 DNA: TGTGCCAGCAGTCCTGAATCCCCGGGACAGTTCCGTGGGCTCGTAGCTTTCTTT

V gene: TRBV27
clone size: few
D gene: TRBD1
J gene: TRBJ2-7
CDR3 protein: CASSFPGTVGYEQYF
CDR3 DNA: TGTGCCAGCAGTTTCCCCGGGACAGTAGGCTACGAGCAGTACTTC

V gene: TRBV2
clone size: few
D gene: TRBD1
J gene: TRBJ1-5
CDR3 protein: CASSENRGRNQPQHF
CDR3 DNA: TGTGCCAGCAGTGAAAACAGGGGCCGCAATCAGCCCCAGCATTTT

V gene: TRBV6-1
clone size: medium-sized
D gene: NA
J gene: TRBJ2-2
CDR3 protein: CACRGGELFF
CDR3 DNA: TGTGCCTGCCGGGGGGGGGAGCTGTTTTTT

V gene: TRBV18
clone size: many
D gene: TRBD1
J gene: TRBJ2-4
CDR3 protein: CASSPKDRVAKNIQYF
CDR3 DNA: TGTGCCAGCTCACCGAAAGACAGGGTAGCCAAAAACATTCAGTACTTC

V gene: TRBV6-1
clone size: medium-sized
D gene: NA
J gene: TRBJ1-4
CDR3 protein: CASKQAGVLSATNEKLFF
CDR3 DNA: TGTGCCAGCAAGCAGGCAGGGGTACTTTCTGCAACTAATGAAAAACTGTTTTTT

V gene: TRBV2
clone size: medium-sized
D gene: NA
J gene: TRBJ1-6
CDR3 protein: CASRGDGSPLHF
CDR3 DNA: TGTGCCAGCAGGGGAGATGGTTCACCCCTCCACTTT

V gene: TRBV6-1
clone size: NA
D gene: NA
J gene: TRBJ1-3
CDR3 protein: CASSEGRYTGNTIYF
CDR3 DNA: TGTGCCAGCAGTGAGGGGCGTTACACCGGAAACACCATATATTTT

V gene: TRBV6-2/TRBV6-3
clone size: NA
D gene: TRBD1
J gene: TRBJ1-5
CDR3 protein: CGSSWGTDINQPQHF
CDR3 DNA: TGTGGGAGCAGTTGGGGGACAGATATCAATCAGCCCCAGCATTTT

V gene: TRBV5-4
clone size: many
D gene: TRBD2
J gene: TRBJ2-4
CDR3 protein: CASSTSGEDIQYF
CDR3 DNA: TGTGCCAGCAGCACTAGCGGGGAGGACATTCAGTACTTC

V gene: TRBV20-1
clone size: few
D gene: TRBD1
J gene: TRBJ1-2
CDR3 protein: CSARETGGGDGYTF
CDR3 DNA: TGCAGTGCTAGAGAAACAGGGGGAGGGGATGGCTACACCTTC

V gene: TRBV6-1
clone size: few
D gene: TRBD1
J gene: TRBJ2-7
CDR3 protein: CASSPGTDEQYF
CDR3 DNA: TGTGCCAGCAGTCCCGGGACAGACGAGCAGTACTTC

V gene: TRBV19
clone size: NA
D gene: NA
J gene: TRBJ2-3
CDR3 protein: CASSGGTASTDTQYF
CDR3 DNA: TGTGCCAGTAGTGGGGGGACAGCTAGCACAGATACGCAGTATTTT

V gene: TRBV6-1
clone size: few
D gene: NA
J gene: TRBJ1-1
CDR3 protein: CASSNGQRFMNTEAFF
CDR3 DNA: TGTGCCAGCAGTAACGGCCAACGGTTCATGAACACTGAAGCTTTCTTT

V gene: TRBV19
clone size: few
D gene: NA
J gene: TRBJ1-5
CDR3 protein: CASIHKGGHRPQHF
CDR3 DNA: TGTGCCAGTATCCATAAAGGGGGACATCGTCCCCAGCATTTT

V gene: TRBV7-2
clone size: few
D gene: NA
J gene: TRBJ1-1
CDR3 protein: CASSFLYTEAFF
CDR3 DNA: TGTGCCAGCAGCTTTTTATATACTGAAGCTTTCTTT

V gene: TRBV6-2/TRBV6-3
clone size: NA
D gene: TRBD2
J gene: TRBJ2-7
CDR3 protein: CASSPTSGVSYEQYF
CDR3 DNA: TGTGCCAGCAGTCCGACTAGCGGAGTTTCCTACGAGCAGTACTTC

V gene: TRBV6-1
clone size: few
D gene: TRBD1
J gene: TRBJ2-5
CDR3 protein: CAIQPGTGVLGETHYF
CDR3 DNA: TGTGCCATCCAACCCGGGACAGGTGTCCTTGGAGAGACCCATTACTTC

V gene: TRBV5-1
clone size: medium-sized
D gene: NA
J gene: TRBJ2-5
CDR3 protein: CASSVQETQYF
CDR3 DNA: TGCGCCAGCAGCGTCCAAGAGACCCAGTACTTC

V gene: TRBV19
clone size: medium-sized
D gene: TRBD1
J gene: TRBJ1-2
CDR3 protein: CASSRGQFNYGYTF
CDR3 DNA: TGTGCCAGTAGTAGGGGACAGTTTAACTATGGCTACACCTTC

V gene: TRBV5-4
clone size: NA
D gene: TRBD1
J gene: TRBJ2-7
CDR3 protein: CASSAPGQGLNEQYF
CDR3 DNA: TGTGCCAGCAGTGCTCCGGGACAGGGATTGAACGAGCAGTACTTC

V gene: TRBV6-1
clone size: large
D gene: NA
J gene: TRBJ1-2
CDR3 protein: CASSDSRNYGYTF
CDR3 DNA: TGTGCCAGCAGTGACAGCAGAAACTATGGCTACACCTTC